The 23 T cell receptor beta chains in this list originate from one sample, sequenced in a study of shared clonotypes between healthy human individuals. Profiling relied on immunoSEQ multiplex PCR, and the TCRdb table lists in-frame clones only, not all of them. The sample includes 1,400,000 or so clones, just under 99% of them seen just once. Sequenced material: naive CD4+ T cells sorted from blood. Noted subset: CD45RA+ positively selected. These receptor sequences come from a man aged 25 to 40 in good health.

The chain couples TRBV10-2 to TRBJ1-5; D is uncertain. Trimming cost V 3 bases and J 0 bases, with 18 bases left between them. Germline-derived CDR1 and CDR2 are WSHSY and SAAADI. This CDR3 contains 18 residues. The CDR3 DNA follows: TGCGCCAGCAGTGACCTAGGTGCGGGCGTGTATAGCAATCAGCCCCAGCATTTT. Its translation: CASSDLGAGVYSNQPQHF.

The chain carries TRBV28 and TRBJ2-7; no firm D call. There are 13 residues in the CDR3. V lost 2 bases and J 3 bases, leaving 8 bases between the germline ends. The germline V gene encodes CDR1 MDHEN and CDR2 SYDVKM. The CDR3 DNA is TGTGCCAGCAGTTTACACGGCTTCTACGAGCAGTACTTC. Protein product: CASSLHGFYEQYF.

The CDR3 reads CASSSPPPQETQYF. CDR3 sequence (DNA): TGTGCCAGCAGCTCCCCTCCCCCCCAAGAGACCCAGTACTTC. The J gene is TRBJ2-5, the V gene TRBV7-9; D gene ambiguous. Per the germline V gene, CDR1 is SEHNR and CDR2 is FQNEAQ (reference sequence). The CDR3 extends over 14 amino acids. The V and J ends lost 4 bases and 1 base respectively, with 10 bases between them.

The V and J genes are TRBV6-1 and TRBJ2-5; tentative D call: TRBD1 (5 bases). Germline values: CDR1 MNHNS, CDR2 SASEGT. The V end lost 10 bases, the J end lost 0 bases, and 12 bases lay between the germline ends. The CDR3 totals 13 residues. This CDR3 reads CATRRGYQETQYF. The DNA for the CDR3 is TGTGCCACCCGTAGGGGATACCAAGAGACCCAGTACTTC.

This chain links TRBV7-9 with TRBJ2-7; D possibly corresponds to TRBD1 (6 bases). Germline CDR1 and CDR2: SEHNR and FQNEAQ (reference sequence). CDR3 length: 13 amino acids. V gave up 5 bases and J gave up 3 bases, with 11 bases separating them. The CDR3 spells CASSLTGNYEQYF. In nucleotides, the CDR3 is TGTGCCAGCAGCCTGACAGGAAACTACGAGCAGTACTTC.

J is TRBJ2-7 and V is TRBV6-1; 11 positions agree with TRBD2. CDR3 length: 15 residues. Germline V gives CDR1 MNHNS, CDR2 SASEGT. Trimming took 4 bases from V and 2 from J; bases not matched to a gene: 4. The DNA of the CDR3 is TGTGCCAGCAGTGCACTAGCGGGAGTGGCCTACGAGCAGTACTTC. Protein sequence: CASSALAGVAYEQYF.

The chain couples TRBV28 to TRBJ2-1; the D is unclear. Trimming stripped 2 bases from V and 10 bases from J, with 12 bases between. The CDR3 length is 13 residues. Germline CDR1 reads MDHEN; CDR2 reads SYDVKM. The CDR3 spells CASSLRSPSEQFF. For the CDR3, the DNA is TGTGCCAGCAGTTTAAGGAGCCCCTCGGAGCAGTTCTTC.

V gene TRBV28 combines with J gene TRBJ1-2; 7 bases line up with TRBD1. V trimming: 2 bases; J trimming: 1 base; junction bases outside the gene matches: 4. The CDR3 is 15 residues long. Germline-derived CDR1 and CDR2 are MDHEN and SYDVKM. DNA for the CDR3: TGTGCCAGCAGTTTAGGGGCAGGGGGTAACTATGGCTACACCTTC. Translation: CASSLGAGGNYGYTF.

The V call is TRBV9, the J call TRBJ2-3; 10 bases fit TRBD2. Germline CDR1 SGDLS, CDR2 YYNGEE. The CDR3 is 16 amino acids. J lost 2 bases, V lost 3 bases, and 6 bases had no gene match. The CDR3 here is CASSALAGAPTDTQYF. The DNA of the CDR3 is TGTGCCAGCAGCGCTCTAGCGGGAGCCCCCACAGATACGCAGTATTTT.

The chain recombines TRBV19 with TRBJ2-7; D call uncertain. Germline V gives CDR1 LNHDA, CDR2 SQIVND (reference sequence). V gave up 4 bases and J gave up 5 bases, with 12 bases separating them. CDR3 length equals 13 residues. CDR3 residues: CASSTKLENEQYF. The CDR3 DNA is TGTGCCAGTAGTACCAAACTGGAGAACGAGCAGTACTTC.

The genes are TRBV6-1 and TRBJ1-2; D gene uncertain. Between the trimmed V and J ends, which lost 0 bases and 4 bases, there was a span of 9 bases. The CDR3 is made up of 14 amino acids. Germline V gene sequence: CDR1 MNHNS, CDR2 SASEGT. The CDR3 DNA follows: TGTGCCAGCAGTGAAGCGAGCCCCCTCTATGGCTACACCTTC. Residues: CASSEASPLYGYTF.

This sequence joins TRBV7-9 and TRBJ2-1; 16 bases are shared with TRBD2. CDR1 and CDR2 (germline): SEHNR, FQNEAQ (reference sequence). This CDR3 has 19 amino acids. J lost 4 bases, V lost 0 bases, and 6 bases had no gene match. The CDR3 here is CASSLALRGLAGGYNEQFF. The CDR3 DNA reads TGTGCCAGCAGCTTAGCGCTAAGGGGACTAGCGGGAGGGTACAATGAGCAGTTCTTC.

Turning to this clone: The identical CDR3 is also encoded by other nucleotide sequences in the sample. The chain employs TRBV7-9 and TRBJ2-2; 13 nucleotides align to TRBD2. Germline V gene sequence: CDR1 SEHNR, CDR2 FQNEAQ (reference sequence). V lost 2 bases and J lost 1; bases outside the gene matches: 4. This CDR3 spans 18 amino acids. The CDR3 nucleotides read TGTGCCAGCAGCTTACGGAGACTAGCGGGAGGGAACACCGGGGAGCTGTTTTTT. It yields the protein CASSLRRLAGGNTGELFF.

This chain links TRBV5-8 with TRBJ1-1, with D hard to call. V was shortened by 4 bases and J by 5 bases, with 18 bases between the two germline ends. CDR1 and CDR2 (germline): SGHTS, YDEGEE. CDR3 length equals 15 residues. The CDR3 protein is CASSPRSGLWTEAFF. CDR3 bases: TGTGCCAGCAGCCCCAGATCAGGTTTATGGACTGAAGCTTTCTTT.

As regards this clone: Within the sample, other DNA sequences also encode this same CDR3. The CDR3 DNA sequence: TGTGCCAGCTCAGCGGTCAATGAGCAGTTCTTC. Translation gives CASSAVNEQFF. This rearrangement joins TRBV18 to TRBJ2-1; D call uncertain. CDR1 and CDR2 (germline): KGHSH, LQKENI. This CDR3 region has 11 residues. Trimming left V 5 bases short and J 6 bases short, with 5 bases between.

This clone was seen only once. The chain employs TRBV6-5 and TRBJ2-7; 11 bases map to TRBD2. The CDR3 loop spans 14 amino acids. With 5 bases clipped from V and 5 bases from J, the junction kept 5 bases outside the gene matches. From germline, CDR1 is MNHEY and CDR2 SVGAGI. The CDR3 DNA is TGTGCCAGCAGTACTAGCGGGAGTATCGACGAGCAGTACTTC. This encodes CASSTSGSIDEQYF.

The chain combines TRBV6-1 with TRBJ2-7, with TRBD1 as a possible D gene (6 bases). CDR3 length: 14 residues. V gave up 5 bases and J gave up 6 bases, with 17 bases separating them. Germline CDR1 is MNHNS and CDR2 is SASEGT. This CDR3 reads CASSPWDKGPEQYF. In DNA, the CDR3 is TGTGCCAGCAGTCCTTGGGACAAGGGCCCCGAGCAGTACTTC.

The J gene is TRBJ1-5, the V gene TRBV6-1; 9 nucleotides align to TRBD1. Germline CDR1 reads MNHNS; CDR2 reads SASEGT. The CDR3 runs to 15 residues. J was trimmed by 4 bases and V by 5 bases; bases with no gene match: 6. CDR3 loop: CASSTGTGQNQPQHF. CDR3 nucleotide sequence: TGTGCCAGCAGTACAGGGACAGGGCAAAATCAGCCCCAGCATTTT.

This clone has just one count. V and J are TRBV5-1 and TRBJ1-1, with a possible D match to TRBD1 (5 bases). Germline loops: CDR1 SGHRS, CDR2 YFSETQ. This CDR3 comprises 12 residues. V lost 3 bases, J lost 4 bases, and 7 bases lay in between. CDR3 in amino acids: CASSWRGTEAFF. The CDR3 region has the DNA TGCGCCAGCAGCTGGAGGGGCACTGAAGCTTTCTTT.

For this clone: Other DNA sequences of this sample code for an identical CDR3. The V call is TRBV6-5, the J call TRBJ2-7; D is undetermined. V was cut by 0 bases and J by 6 bases, with 3 bases left in between. Germline lookup yields CDR1 MNHEY and CDR2 SVGAGI. CDR3 length: 11 residues. The CDR3 DNA reads as TGTGCCAGCAGTTACTCGAGCGAGCAGTACTTC. The encoded protein is CASSYSSEQYF.

The rearrangement links TRBV7-2 to TRBJ2-5; possible D gene TRBD2, 6 bases. Trimming took off 3 bases at V and 4 bases at J, with 12 bases between the two ends. The CDR3 runs to 14 residues. Germline V lookup: CDR1 SGHTA, CDR2 FQGNSA. CDR3 region: CASSFSFGGETQYF. Here the CDR3 DNA reads TGTGCCAGCAGCTTCTCTTTCGGGGGAGAGACCCAGTACTTC.

This clone was seen only once. The chain recombines TRBV2 with TRBJ2-5; 14 bases line up with TRBD2. The CDR3 has 15 residues. The junction had 4 bases not matched to a gene; V was cut back by 5 bases and J by 5 bases. Germline V gives CDR1 SNHLY, CDR2 FYNNEI. CDR3 nucleotides: TGTGCCAGCAGTCCGGGACTAGCGGGAGTGGAGACCCAGTACTTC. Translating gives CASSPGLAGVETQYF.

The rearrangement uses TRBV9 and TRBJ2-2; D is perhaps TRBD1 or TRBD2 (5 bases each). Germline CDR1 SGDLS, CDR2 YYNGEE. The length of the CDR3 is 15 residues. Trimming removed 4 bases from V and 0 bases from J, with 10 bases in between. CDR3 in amino acids: CASSPRGANTGELFF. CDR3 bases: TGTGCCAGCAGCCCCCGGGGCGCGAACACCGGGGAGCTGTTTTTT.